This TCR beta chain derives from a study of CD8 T cells in ankylosing spondylitis. Study results and caveats: Disease-linked clones displayed a CD8+ phenotype and appeared relatively rarely in peripheral blood.

TCRdb used MiXCR to reprocess the 5' RACE reads, holding one entry per CDR3 protein. Here the sample spans about 180,000 distinct CDR3 sequences, 9.5% to 10% being singletons. The CDR3 is 15 residues long. Germline V CDR1 and CDR2: LGHNA, YSLEER. V lost 0 bases and J lost 2, with 11 bases in between. This clonotype was seen repeatedly, ten times or more. What it recognizes is unknown. The chain links TRBV4-3 to TRBJ2-7; maybe TRBD2 (5 bases). The sequenced sample was blood, either unsorted or a sorted T cell fraction (not recorded which). The sequence was obtained from a female donor with ankylosing spondylitis or in good health (not recorded which). CDR3 protein: CASSQDWGAAYEQYF. The CDR3 DNA reads TGCGCCAGCAGCCAAGATTGGGGAGCCGCCTACGAGCAGTACTTC.